This T cell receptor (beta chain) was documented in a study of blood T cells in healthy people across ages (dated by TCRdb to 2015 to 2017). For context, the study as a whole: In model experiments, template switching captured about one uniquely barcoded TCR beta cDNA molecule for every two T cells. The study measured age-related changes in TCR beta repertoire diversity using deep sequencing normalized with unique cDNA molecular identifiers. Four age groups were formed from the donors: young (average about 17 years), middle-aged (around 40), aged (about 62) and long-lived (around 82). To avoid experimental bias, donors of different ages were spread randomly across the sequencing lanes. For two donors (one aged 18 to 29 and one aged 80 or older), the study analyzed two additional independent replicas of 1 million unique cDNA reads from the same blood draw.

The protocol used for the library was 5' RACE. The sample was run on an Illumina HiSeq 2500. A second PCR of roughly 6 to 11 cycles was performed with a sample-barcoded 5' primer and a J-beta primer mix. Each TCR beta cDNA molecule received a unique molecular identifier from a template-switch 5' adaptor carrying 12 random nucleotides. At least 2.5 million CDR3-containing paired-end reads were obtained from each sample. First-strand cDNA was synthesized from all RNA with the Mint cDNA synthesis kit, primed by a TRBC-specific oligonucleotide. Following uracil-DNA glycosylase treatment, a first 18-cycle PCR with universal primers M1SS and BC2_uni_R was performed on all cDNA. The original methods were these. For normalization, 1 million high-quality reads were randomly selected from each sample, with every read carrying a distinct molecular identifier. Instead of being binned into consensus sequences, reads with shared molecular identifiers were discarded. MiTCR, with a Q25 quality threshold and the strictest error-elimination algorithm, was used for CDR3 identification, clonotype clustering and error correction. A nonparametric unseen species model with Euler transformation was used to estimate lower-bound total TCR beta diversity. TCRdb reran the public reads through fastp at Q25 and MiXCR, keeping productive beta chains. Under each unique CDR3 protein, matching rows form one entry showing the most common genes and DNA. The V and J calls and clone size come from TCRdb's table, not from the authors' own analysis. The table for this sample lists about 800,000 distinct CDR3 sequences; 58% of them were counted only once. Over 20% of the sample lies in the top ten.

Findings and caveats that apply to the study as a whole: Compared with the aged group, the long-lived group had more naive CD4+ T cells, fewer expanded clones and increased TCR diversity, suggesting age selection. Because donor CMV infection status was unknown, age-related changes in expanded clonotypes were potentially confounded. Since profiling was done on bulk unsorted PBMCs, naive and antigen-experienced compartments could not be conclusively compared. Observed TCR beta diversity correlated strongly with the percentage of naive T cells measured by flow cytometry. Observed TCR beta diversity per million T cells fell roughly linearly with age, and a significant reduction was already apparent by age around 36. Estimates of total diversity based on one million sequenced T cells were regarded as lower bounds and as underestimates.

The donors were 40 or so Caucasian individuals from Russia, aged roughly 6 to 90 years, who were systemically healthy. Ten milliliters of peripheral blood were drawn from each donor into EDTA-treated Vacutainer tubes. Ficoll-Paque density-gradient centrifugation was used to isolate PBMCs, with at least 6.5 million per sample. Trizol reagent was used to extract total RNA from PBMCs, with at least 5 micrograms per sample. The percentages of naive CD45RAhigh/CD27high T cells were determined by flow cytometry on a PBMC aliquot from every donor. The CDR3 runs 15 amino acids, cysteine and phenylalanine included. Only the CDR3 part of the read is kept: 45 bases, read in frame from the first base. The germline V gene yields SGHTA for CDR1 and FQGNSA for CDR2. Points on this clonotype: What this receptor recognizes is not known. No base qualities exist here, and no much larger clone lies one base off it.

The receptor comes from a man aged 30-40 years in good health. Sequences were obtained from blood. The receptor chain draws on TRBV7-2 and TRBJ2-1, with a weak D call of TRBD2 (5 bases match). The closer fit of TRBJ2-7 to the DNA end suggests the J call may be wrong. CDR3 protein: CASSQRTLIYNEQYF. DNA sequence: TGTGCCAGCAGTCAGCGGACCCTTATTTACAATGAGCAGTACTTC.